In this sample, the clone carrying this T cell receptor (beta chain) turned up a few times. The antigen is unknown. Making use of molecular barcodes, quantitative 5'-RACE generated TCR beta libraries. In TCRdb, the 5' RACE reads were re-called with MiXCR into one record per CDR3 protein. The data contain 100,000 to 150,000 distinct CDR3 sequences, under 20% of them singletons. The sample belongs to a study of CD8 T cells in ankylosing spondylitis. The study, taken as a whole, reports: With a CD8+ phenotype, disease-linked clones were relatively rare in peripheral blood. There was a TCR beta motif, made of eight highly homologous variants, that appeared characteristic of ankylosing spondylitis blood. As reported, disease-linked clones showed significant enrichment in matched ankylosing spondylitis synovial fluid. Previous work reported some of these motif variants in the synovial fluid and blood of reactive arthritis.

The germline CDR1 and CDR2 sequences are LGHDT and YNNKEL (reference sequence). This CDR3 spans 15 amino acids. The V and J ends lost 4 bases and 0 bases respectively, with 10 bases between them. The sample was blood, either unsorted or a sorted T cell fraction (not recorded which). The rearrangement joins TRBV3-1 to TRBJ1-3, with unresolved D. This sequence originates from a male donor with ankylosing spondylitis. CDR3 loop: CASSRDGLSGNTIYF. The CDR3 nucleotides read TGTGCCAGCAGCCGAGACGGCCTCTCTGGAAACACCATATATTTT.